This entry lists 19 T cell receptor beta chains sequenced from one sample in a study of CD8+CD57+ T cells in acquired aplastic anemia. Genomic DNA constituted the template upon which TCR beta VDJ and CDR3 profiling was performed. TCRdb independently ran MiXCR on the reads; one entry per CDR3 protein. Here the sample spans some 120,000 distinct CDR3 sequences, about 46% being singletons. Sample: sorted CD4+, CD8+, or CD8+CD57+ T cells (not recorded which) from PBMCs. The source is a human donor in good health, serving as a control.

This clonotype was recorded many times. This chain connects TRBV6-5 to TRBJ2-1, with TRBD2 matching 13 bases. Unmatched junction bases numbered 5, after V lost 4 bases and J lost 5 bases. Per the germline V gene, CDR1 is MNHEY and CDR2 is SVGAGI. CDR3 length: 16 residues. This CDR3 reads CASSSRLAGGDNEQFF. CDR3 nucleotide sequence: TGTGCCAGCAGTTCTCGACTAGCGGGGGGAGACAATGAGCAGTTCTTC.

To note about this clonotype: Since a much larger clone is just one base distant, this may be a read error. The rearrangement joins TRBV7-2 to TRBJ2-5; 8 bases fit TRBD2. The V and J ends lost 7 bases and 5 bases, in that order; junction bases with no gene match: 9. Germline V lookup: CDR1 SGHTA, CDR2 FQGNSA. The CDR3 is 14 amino acids. For the CDR3, the DNA is TGTGCCAGCACCTTCGGCGGGGGGAGGGAGACCCAGTACTTC. Protein product: CASTFGGGRETQYF.

The chain is built from TRBV9 and TRBJ2-5; 8 bases match TRBD2. This CDR3 is 14 amino acids long. CDR1 and CDR2 from the germline V gene are SGDLS and YYNGEE. Trimming removed 0 bases from V and 5 bases from J; junction bases left unmatched: 3. The CDR3, as DNA: TGTGCCAGCAGCGTAGTTGGCGGGGGGGAGACCCAGTACTTC. Protein sequence: CASSVVGGGETQYF.

This clonotype came up a few times. A read error may explain this, as a much larger clone is one base away. The rearrangement uses TRBV3-1 and TRBJ2-7; 9 bases are shared with TRBD1. The CDR3 consists of 14 residues. Looked up from germline, CDR1 is LGHDT and CDR2 is YNNKEL (reference sequence). The chain's CDR3 is CPSSQEDRGKEQYF. The CDR3 DNA is TGTCCCAGCAGCCAAGAGGACAGGGGAAAGGAGCAGTACTTC.

This clonotype was detected many times. V usage is TRBV19 and J usage is TRBJ1-5, with a weak D call TRBD1 (6 bases). Trimming removed 5 bases from V and 4 bases from J, with 18 bases in between. Looked up from germline, CDR1 is LNHDA and CDR2 is SQIVND (reference sequence). The CDR3 extends over 16 amino acids. The CDR3: CASSANRARGNQPQHF. CDR3 coding DNA: TGTGCCAGTAGTGCTAACAGGGCCCGGGGGAATCAGCCCCAGCATTTT. Drawing the rest from reference TRBV19 and TRBJ1-5, the complete variable domain is DGGITQSPKYLFRKEGQNVTLSCEQNLNHDAMYWYRQDPGQGLRLIYYSQIVNDFQKGDIAEGYSVSREKKESFPLTVTSAQKNPTAFYLCASSANRARGNQPQHFGDGTRLSIL.

This chain uses TRBV7-6 with TRBJ2-7; 11 bases agree with TRBD2. The CDR3 extends over 14 amino acids. V lost 5 bases and J lost 6; bases outside the gene matches: 6. Per the germline V gene, CDR1 is SGHVS and CDR2 is FNYEAQ. The CDR3 DNA is TGTGCCAGCAGCATCTCTCTAGCGGGGGGCGAGCAGTACTTC. As protein: CASSISLAGGEQYF. The full variable domain, with the rest looked up from reference TRBV7-6 and TRBJ2-7, is GAGVSQSPRYKVTKRGQDVALRCDPISGHVSLYWYRQALGQGPEFLTYFNYEAQQDKSGLPNDRFSAERPEGSISTLTIQRTEQRDSAMYRCASSISLAGGEQYFGPGTRLTVT.

The V and J genes are TRBV11-1 and TRBJ2-3, with D hard to call. From germline, CDR1 is SGHAT and CDR2 FQDESV (reference sequence). The CDR3 spans 13 residues. Deletions cut 6 bases from V and 1 base from J, with 8 bases between. For the CDR3, the DNA is TGTGCCAGCAGTTTGAAGGGCACAGATACGCAGTATTTT. It translates to CASSLKGTDTQYF. The full variable domain, rest sourced from reference TRBV11-1 and TRBJ2-3, is EAEVAQSPRYKITEKSQAVAFWCDPISGHATLYWYRQILGQGPELLVQFQDESVVDDSQLPKDRFSAERLKGVDSTLKIQPAELGDSAMYLCASSLKGTDTQYFGPGTRLTVL.

The chain's CDR3 is CASSTTSGAGEQYF. CDR3 nucleotides: TGTGCCAGCAGCACGACTAGCGGGGCCGGGGAGCAGTACTTC. The V and J genes are TRBV7-2 and TRBJ2-7; 11 nucleotides match TRBD2. CDR1 and CDR2 from the germline V gene are SGHTA and FQGNSA. V shed 5 bases and J 7 bases; nucleotides not matched to a gene: 7. The CDR3 consists of 14 residues.

The CDR3 nucleotides are TGCAGTGCTAGGGGACAGGTGGTAGGAGAGACCCAGTACTTC. Translated: CSARGQVVGETQYF. The chain couples TRBV20-1 to TRBJ2-5; 8 bases are shared with TRBD1. This CDR3 region has 14 residues. Trimming removed 3 bases from V and 4 bases from J; junction bases left unmatched: 7. Germline CDR1 and CDR2: DFQATT and SNEGSKA (reference sequence).

The table lists this clonotype with a few counts. Just one base apart from a much larger clone, this may be a read error. The chain recombines TRBV6-1 with TRBJ1-2; D is ambiguous. This CDR3 has 13 amino acids. Germline V gene data show CDR1 as MNHNS and CDR2 as SASEGT. Here the CDR3 reads CASRTSRNYGHTF. Here the CDR3 DNA reads TGTGCCAGCAGAACCAGTAGAAACTATGGCCACACCTTC.

This clonotype showed up many times. The chain employs TRBV20-1 and TRBJ2-5; 12 bases fit TRBD1. The CDR3 loop spans 14 amino acids. V lost 7 bases, J lost 5 bases, and 8 bases stayed unmatched. Germline-derived CDR1 and CDR2 are DFQATT and SNEGSKA (reference sequence). CDR3 residues: CSGGGTGGVETQYF. Written as DNA, the CDR3 is TGCAGTGGGGGGGGGACAGGGGGCGTTGAGACCCAGTACTTC.

The chain links TRBV15 to TRBJ1-6; tentative D call: TRBD1 (6 bases). V was shortened by 3 bases and J by 5 bases, with 8 bases between the two germline ends. The CDR3 spans 14 residues. Germline CDR1 is LNHNV and CDR2 is YYDKDF (reference sequence). CDR3 nucleotides: TGTGCCACCAGCAGTTACAGGGATAATTCACCCCTCCACTTT. Its protein product is CATSSYRDNSPLHF.

The V call is TRBV27, the J call TRBJ1-1, with 9 bases fitting TRBD1. The CDR3 runs 14 residues. The V gene's germline CDR1 is MNHEY and CDR2 SMNVEV (reference sequence). J was trimmed by 0 bases and V by 11 bases; bases with no gene match: 7. The CDR3 nucleotides are TGTGCCCGACTACAGGGGGCCCTGAACACTGAAGCTTTCTTT. It yields the protein CARLQGALNTEAFF.

The V call is TRBV24-1, the J call TRBJ1-2, with 7 bases matching TRBD1. The length of the CDR3 is 18 residues. CDR1 and CDR2 from the germline V gene are KGHDR and SFDVKD. Germline trimming cut 0 bases from V and 7 bases from J; bases unmatched to any gene: 16. The CDR3 region is CATSDLSYQSGTASGYTF. CDR3 bases: TGTGCCACCAGTGATTTGTCTTATCAGTCCGGGACAGCATCTGGCTACACCTTC.

V usage is TRBV29-1 and J usage is TRBJ2-7; 11 bases are a match to TRBD1. J lost 7 bases, V lost 4 bases, and 6 bases had no gene match. Germline CDR1 reads SQVTM; CDR2 reads ANQGSEA. The CDR3 is 13 residues long. The CDR3 sequence: CSVARDRGSEQYF. The DNA for the CDR3 is TGCAGCGTTGCCCGGGACAGGGGGTCAGAGCAGTACTTC.

In its sample, this clonotype was seen many times. The V gene is TRBV4-1, the J gene TRBJ1-5; no definite D call. V was pared by 4 bases and J by 0 bases, with 16 bases between. CDR1 and CDR2 (germline): MGHRA, YSYEKL. The CDR3 is made up of 17 amino acids. The CDR3 region is CASSPLFGHHSNQPQHF. Here the CDR3 DNA reads TGCGCCAGCAGCCCCCTCTTTGGGCACCATAGCAATCAGCCCCAGCATTTT.

Many counts were recorded for this clonotype. This chain links TRBV6-1 with TRBJ1-2; no reliable D call. Germline CDR1 MNHNS, CDR2 SASEGT. CDR3 length: 15 residues. V was clipped by 2 bases and J by 4 bases, with 14 bases between them. CDR3 bases: TGTGCCAGCAGTGAATCCTGGGAAGGAGGCTATGGCTACACCTTC. This encodes CASSESWEGGYGYTF.

The rearrangement uses TRBV29-1 and TRBJ2-6; D not certain. The CDR3 consists of 14 residues. The ends were cut back, 6 bases at V and 0 bases at J, with 9 bases in the middle. CDR1 is SQVTM and CDR2 is ANQGSEA in the germline V gene. CDR3 DNA: TGCAGCGTCGAACAGTTCTCTGGGGCCAACGTCCTGACTTTC. Encoded protein: CSVEQFSGANVLTF.

V and J are TRBV2 and TRBJ1-1; weak D call: TRBD1 (6 bases). With 3 bases removed from V and 0 bases from J, the gap between germline ends came to 14 bases. The germline CDR1 and CDR2 sequences are SNHLY and FYNNEI. The CDR3 is 16 amino acids. The CDR3 bases are TGTGCCAGCAGTGACCCCATGACAGGCATGAACACTGAAGCTTTCTTT. It translates to CASSDPMTGMNTEAFF.